The clone carrying this TCR beta chain was seen at least ten times. The target antigen is unknown. TCR beta CDR3 amplification from genomic DNA was performed by two-round multiplex PCR. Primers specific to each TRBV and TRBJ gene were used in first-round PCR. TCRdb re-analysed the multiplex PCR reads in MiXCR, keeping a single row per CDR3 protein. This repertoire shows roughly 15,000 distinct CDR3 sequences, roughly 30% found once; its top ten account for approximately 23%. The ends lost 4 bases at V and 6 bases at J; junction bases unmatched: 1. The germline V gene encodes CDR1 LNHDA and CDR2 SQIVND (reference sequence). The CDR3 is 13 amino acids. This record comes from a study of prognosis after radiotherapy for stage I lung cancer. Findings and caveats of the study: Samples before stereotactic body radiation therapy had more unique TCR clones (median about 10,000 versus 6,900).

The V gene is TRBV19, the J gene TRBJ2-2; TRBD1 agrees at 8 bases. The clonotype originates from a donor at least 50 years old with non-small cell lung cancer. Here the sequenced sample was PBMCs, taken before or after stereotactic body radiation therapy (not recorded which). The CDR3 bases are TGTGCCAGTAGTAAGGACAGGGCCGGGGAGCTGTTTTTT. Its translation: CASSKDRAGELFF.